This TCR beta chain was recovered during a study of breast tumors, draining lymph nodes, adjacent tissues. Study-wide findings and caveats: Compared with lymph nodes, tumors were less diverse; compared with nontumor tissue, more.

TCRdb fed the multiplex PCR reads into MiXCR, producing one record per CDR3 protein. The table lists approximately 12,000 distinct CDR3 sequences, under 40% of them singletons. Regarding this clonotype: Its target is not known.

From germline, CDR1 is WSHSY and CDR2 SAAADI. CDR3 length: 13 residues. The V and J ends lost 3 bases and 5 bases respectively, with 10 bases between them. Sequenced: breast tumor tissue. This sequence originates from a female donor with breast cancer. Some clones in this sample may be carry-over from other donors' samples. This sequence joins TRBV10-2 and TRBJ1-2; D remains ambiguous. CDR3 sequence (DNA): TGCGCCAGCAGTGACGGGTTCCAGTATGGCTACACCTTC. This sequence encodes CASSDGFQYGYTF.